These 30 T cell receptor delta chains were all obtained from the same sample, sequenced in a study of γδ T cells in repeated Plasmodium falciparum infection. Bulk repertoires came from Vgamma9/Vdelta2+ or Vdelta2-negative gammadelta T cells flow-sorted from PBMC. TCRdb reanalysed the multiplex PCR reads via CATT. The sample records around 52,000 delta-chain clones, approximately 1.7% being singletons. Sequenced sample: gamma-delta T cells from blood. The source is a pool of human donors (malaria-infected and uninfected, not separated).

About this clone: Given a far larger clone just one base away, this is likely a sequencing read error. The sample carries other DNA sequences with the same CDR3. The rearrangement joins TRDV3 to TRDJ1; a weak D match, TRDD3 (5 bases). As TCRdb names no J gene, one was assigned here on the basis of a DNA match to germline. Germline CDR1 is TVYSNPD and CDR2 is GDNSRS (reference sequence). The length of the CDR3 is 12 residues. V dropped 1 base and J dropped 8 bases, with 14 bases sitting between them. CDR3 in amino acids: CAFMGCLDKLIF. CDR3 DNA sequence: TGTGCCTTTATGGGATGTCTCGACAAACTCATCTTT. Filled out from reference TRDV3 and TRDJ1, the complete variable domain reads CDKVTQSSPDQTVASGSEVVLLCTYDTVYSNPDLFWYRIRPDYSFQFVFYGDNSRSEGADFTQGRFSVKHILTQKAFHLVISPVRTEDSATYYCAFMGCLDKLIFGKGTRVTVEP.

This clone was seen ten or more times. The same CDR3 also results from other DNA sequences found in this sample. The chain employs TRDV1 and TRDJ3, with D possibly matching TRDD3 (7 bases). V lost 4 bases, J lost 1 base, and 32 bases lay in between. Germline lookup yields CDR1 TSWWSYY and CDR2 QGS. The CDR3 covers 24 residues. This chain's CDR3 is CALGVPRLMEILGKGSWDTRQMFF. CDR3 coding DNA: TGTGCTCTTGGGGTCCCACGCCTGATGGAAATACTGGGGAAGGGTTCCTGGGACACCCGACAGATGTTTTTC.

In the case of this clone: TCRdb shows a much larger clone's protein in place of this DNA's translation, and the two differ at residue 5, likely through a read error; the protein shown is translated from the DNA. This rearrangement joins TRDV1 to TRDJ1; 9 nucleotides line up with TRDD3. CDR3 length: 19 residues. The V gene's germline CDR1 is TSWWSYY and CDR2 QGS. V shed 4 bases and J 0 bases; nucleotides not matched to a gene: 15. CDR3: CALGGPKHLGDGNTDKLIF. The CDR3 DNA follows: TGTGCTCTTGGGGGACCTAAACACCTGGGGGATGGGAACACCGATAAACTCATCTTT.

This clone showed up just a few times. The protein in TCRdb stems from a much larger clone and differs at residue 13 from this DNA's translation, likely a read error; here the protein is translated from the DNA. The genes are TRDV1 and TRDJ1; 8 positions match TRDD3. The CDR3 is made up of 21 amino acids. From germline, CDR1 is TSWWSYY and CDR2 QGS. Unmatched junction bases numbered 30, after V lost 4 bases and J lost 8 bases. DNA of the CDR3: TGTGCTCTTGGGGGTGCTCCCTACCATGTACTGGGGGGTACGCTCCCCTTCAAACTCATCTTT. Amino acid sequence: CALGGAPYHVLGGTLPFKLIF.

This clone was seen a few times. TCRdb assigns this DNA the protein of a much larger clone, which departs from its translation at residue 14; this likely reflects a read error, and the protein shown comes from translating the DNA. This chain joins TRDV1 and TRDJ1; D not certain. Trimming took off 2 bases at V and 3 bases at J, with 25 bases between the two ends. This CDR3 spans 19 amino acids. Germline values: CDR1 TSWWSYY, CDR2 QGS. Here the CDR3 reads CALGEFVKHLFRYADKLIF. In nucleotides, the CDR3 is TGTGCTCTTGGGGAATTTGTAAAACATTTATTTAGGTACGCCGATAAACTCATCTTT.

This clone appeared many times. With a much larger clone just one base away, this may be a read error. CDR3 in DNA: TGTGCAACCATTATCCGGGTAGCCGATAAACTCATCTTT. Residues: CATIIRVADKLIF. The chain couples TRAV14/DV4 to TRDJ1; D is unresolved. V lost 10 bases, J lost 3 bases, and 15 bases lay in between. The germline V gene encodes CDR1 TSDPSYG and CDR2 QGSYDQQN (reference sequence). The CDR3 contains 13 residues.

The table lists this clone with many counts. Translating this DNA gives a protein that differs at residue 12 from the TCRdb one, which belongs to a much larger clone; a read error is likely, and the protein shown is this translation. This sequence joins TRDV1 and TRDJ1, with D unresolved. V was pared by 0 bases and J by 10 bases, with 18 bases between. The germline CDR1 and CDR2 sequences are TSWWSYY and QGS. The length of the CDR3 is 15 residues. CDR3 coding DNA: TGTGCTCTTGGGGAACTCCTAGTAGTCCAGGGAAGACTCATCTTT. The encoded protein is CALGELLVVQGRLIF.

This clone has just a few counts. A far larger clone is one base from this, pointing to a likely read error. In the same sample, other DNA sequences code for this CDR3. V and J are TRDV2 and TRDJ3; TRDD3 matches 10 bases. CDR1 and CDR2 (germline): GEAIGNYY, EKD. The CDR3 is 21 residues long. The CDR3, as DNA: TGCGCCTGTGACAAAGTACTGGGGGATCCTCCCCTCTCCTGGGACACCCGACAGATGTTTTTC. This codes for CACDKVLGDPPLSWDTRQMFF.

Turning to this clone: The translation of this DNA and the TCRdb protein of a much larger clone differ at residue 15, probably owing to a read error; the protein shown here is translated from the DNA. The chain uses TRDV1 and TRDJ1; 13 bases line up with TRDD3. Since TCRdb gives no J gene, matching the DNA to germline was used here to assign it. The length of the CDR3 is 21 residues. Germline V gene sequence: CDR1 TSWWSYY, CDR2 QGS. CDR3 sequence reads: CALGDLDGTGGYAIHTDELIF. CDR3 nucleotide sequence: TGTGCTCTTGGGGATCTGGACGGTACTGGGGGATACGCCATACACACCGATGAACTCATCTTT.

This clone was counted only a few times. TCRdb's listed protein matches a much larger clone and diverges from this DNA's translation at residue 21, likely through a read error; the protein shown comes from the DNA. The V and J genes are TRDV1 and TRDJ1; D call uncertain. The J gene was missing in TCRdb and was found by matching the end of the DNA to germline. Trimming left V 2 bases short and J 1 base short, with 47 bases between. This CDR3 has 27 amino acids. Germline assignment: CDR1 TSWWSYY and CDR2 QGS. In DNA, the CDR3 is TGTGCTCTTGGGGAAATATCGATCTTCTTCGTTCGTGGTCAGACCTGGTCCGGTTCGAGACGCACCGATAAACTCATCTTT. Amino acid sequence: CALGEISIFFVRGQTWSGSRRTDKLIF.

A note on this clone: This probably arose from a read error, given a far larger clone one base away. The sample holds other DNA sequences that translate to the same CDR3. This chain uses TRDV1 with TRDJ1, with 10 nucleotides matching TRDD3. As TCRdb names no J gene, one was assigned here on the basis of a DNA match to germline. The junction had 29 bases not matched to a gene; V was cut back by 2 bases and J by 2 bases. Per the germline V gene, CDR1 is TSWWSYY and CDR2 is QGS. CDR3 length equals 24 residues. The CDR3 loop is CALGELASDTGGCRIRRGTDKLIF. The CDR3 DNA reads as TGTGCTCTTGGGGAATTAGCCTCCGATACTGGGGGATGCCGGATTAGGAGAGGGACCGATAAACTCATCTTT.

This clone was seen at least ten times. TCRdb records a much larger clone's protein for this DNA, with a difference at residue 7 that likely arises from a read error; the protein given is the translation of the DNA. The chain is built from TRDV1 and TRDJ1; 8 bases are a match to TRDD3. Germline lookup yields CDR1 TSWWSYY and CDR2 QGS. Losses at the gene ends were 0 bases for V and 2 bases for J; bases not matched to a gene: 17. The CDR3 covers 20 residues. The CDR3 sequence: CALGELDPNYWGWRTDKLIF. CDR3 DNA: TGTGCTCTTGGGGAACTAGATCCCAACTACTGGGGGTGGAGAACCGATAAACTCATCTTT.

This clone was observed many times. This DNA translates differently at residue 18 from the TCRdb protein, which is that of a much larger clone; a read error is likely, and the protein shown is the DNA's own translation. The gene calls are TRDV1 and TRDJ1; 9 bases map to TRDD3. Germline V gene data show CDR1 as TSWWSYY and CDR2 as QGS. The CDR3 is made up of 20 amino acids. The CDR3 loop reads CALGEGRFRLGDHIPDKPIF. In DNA, the CDR3 is TGTGCTCTTGGGGAAGGTAGATTTCGGCTGGGGGATCACATCCCCGATAAACCCATCTTT.

This clone turned up a few times. This likely reflects a read error, since a far larger clone is one base away. The J gene was not called, though the V gene is TRDV1; TRDD3, the D gene given by the table, was not confirmed from the DNA. The germline V gene has CDR1 TSWWSYY and CDR2 QGS. The length of the CDR3 is 20 residues. The CDR3 DNA is TGTGCTCTTGGGGAACTCCTTAACTGGGGGATACGGGCCTACACCGATAAGCTCATCTTT. Translating gives CALGELLNWGIRAYTDKLIF.

This clone came up a few times. A read error is possible here, since a much larger clone lies one base away. The chain recombines TRDV1 with TRDJ1; 13 bases match TRDD3. TCRdb lists no J gene, so it was determined here by aligning the DNA to germline. V shed 2 bases and J 5 bases; nucleotides not matched to a gene: 17. Germline V gene lookup returns CDR1 TSWWSYY and CDR2 QGS. The CDR3 runs to 20 residues. The CDR3 DNA reads as TGTGCTCTTGGGGAAACAATCTTCCCTATTCACTGGGGGATACGGGATAAACTCATCTTT. This sequence encodes CALGETIFPIHWGIRDKLIF.

About this clone itself: Only one base separates this from a far larger clonotype, so it likely reflects a read error. The same CDR3 is also encoded by other DNA sequences in this sample. The CDR3 sequence: CACDPSVLGENSWDTRQMFF. Here the CDR3 DNA reads TGTGCCTGTGACCCATCGGTACTGGGGGAGAACTCCTGGGACACCCGACAGATGTTTTTC. V and J are TRDV2 and TRDJ3; 9 bases are a match to TRDD3. Matching the DNA to germline supplied the J gene, which TCRdb does not give. Germline CDR1 and CDR2: GEAIGNYY and EKD. The ends lost 3 bases at V and 0 bases at J; junction bases unmatched: 11. This CDR3 has 20 amino acids.

Details on this clone: The protein TCRdb lists belongs to a much larger clone and differs from this DNA's translation at residue 18, which points to a read error; the protein shown is made from the DNA. The chain couples TRDV1 to TRDJ2, with 12 bases that match TRDD3. The CDR3 covers 20 residues. Looked up from germline, CDR1 is TSWWSYY and CDR2 is QGS. The CDR3 reads CALGEGRTGGYRALTAQPFF. CDR3 bases: TGTGCTCTTGGGGAAGGCCGTACTGGGGGATACAGGGCTTTGACAGCACAACCCTTCTTT.

This clone was detected only a few times. A read error is likely here: a far larger clone is one base away. This same CDR3 is encoded by further DNA sequences in the sample. The chain recombines TRDV2 with TRDJ1; 13 bases are shared with TRDD3. The J gene, absent from TCRdb, was called here by matching the DNA to germline. The CDR3 loop spans 20 amino acids. Trimming at V came to 3 bases and at J to 0 bases, leaving 15 bases not matched to a gene. Germline CDR1 is GEAIGNYY and CDR2 is EKD. Here the CDR3 reads CACDAAYWGIRSPYTDKLIF. The CDR3 DNA is TGTGCCTGTGACGCAGCGTACTGGGGGATACGGTCCCCATACACCGATAAACTCATCTTT.

Worth noting for this clone: TCRdb assigns this DNA the protein of a much larger clone, which departs from its translation at residue 4; this likely reflects a read error, and the protein shown comes from translating the DNA. J is TRDJ1 and V is TRDV1, with 10 bases aligning to TRDD3. The J gene, missing from TCRdb, was assigned here through DNA to germline matching. From germline, CDR1 is TSWWSYY and CDR2 QGS. V lost 8 bases, J lost 1 base, and 25 bases stayed unmatched. This CDR3 is 21 amino acids long. The CDR3 bases are TGTGCTCTTAGTCCCCTCCAACCCTCCATCCTACTGGGGGATGCCACCGATAAACTCATCTTT. This gives the protein CALSPLQPSILLGDATDKLIF.

Details on this clone: Just one base apart from a much larger clone, this may be a read error. This chain connects TRDV1 to TRDJ1, with 13 bases matching TRDD3. No J gene was available from TCRdb, and it was assigned here by a germline match of the DNA. The CDR3 consists of 20 residues. Germline V gene sequence: CDR1 TSWWSYY, CDR2 QGS. V was pared by 9 bases and J by 1 base, with 20 bases of the junction left unmatched. CDR3 DNA sequence: TGTGCTCTCAAAATCCCAGCTACTGGGGGATACGCGGGAGGCACCGATAAACTCATCTTT. Translated: CALKIPATGGYAGGTDKLIF.

This clone was seen a handful of times. The TCRdb record carries a much larger clone's protein, which differs from this DNA's translation at residue 4; a read error is the likely cause, and the protein listed here is the DNA translation. The V and J genes are TRDV1 and TRDJ1, with 8 bases that match TRDD2. The CDR3 totals 22 residues. The V gene's germline CDR1 is TSWWSYY and CDR2 QGS. The CDR3 coding sequence is TGTGCTCTTGAGGAAACCCAAATTACTTCCTACGCGGGGGACACCCTCACCGCTAAACTCATCTTT. This gives the protein CALEETQITSYAGDTLTAKLIF.

In this sample, this clone turned up a few times. The protein in TCRdb stems from a much larger clone and differs at residue 14 from this DNA's translation, likely a read error; here the protein is translated from the DNA. The chain joins TRDV1 to TRDJ2; a possible D gene is TRDD3 (8 bases). TCRdb lists no J gene, so it was determined here by aligning the DNA to germline. From germline, CDR1 is TSWWSYY and CDR2 QGS. CDR3 length equals 22 residues. V was pared by 2 bases and J by 6 bases, with 34 bases between. CDR3 in DNA: TGTGCTCTTGGGGAAAGGGGCTTCCTAAAGAACTGGGGGTTCCGCTTGGCAGCACAACTCTTCTTT. It is translated as CALGERGFLKNWGFRLAAQLFF.

Ten or more counts support this clone. TCRdb attributes to this sequence the protein of a much larger clone, which differs from the DNA translation at residue 14; a read error is likely, and the protein displayed is translated from the DNA. The rearrangement uses TRDV1 and TRDJ1; 13 bases line up with TRDD3. This CDR3 spans 20 amino acids. The ends lost 3 bases at V and 1 base at J; junction bases unmatched: 14. Germline values: CDR1 TSWWSYY, CDR2 QGS. The CDR3 DNA sequence: TGTGCTCTTGGGGATCTCATTTCGTACTGGGGGATACGGCGCACCGATAAACTCATCTTT. It is translated as CALGDLISYWGIRRTDKLIF.

This clone has at least ten counts. The chain couples TRDV1 to TRDJ1, with 8 bases fitting TRDD3. The CDR3 extends over 21 amino acids. Germline V gives CDR1 TSWWSYY, CDR2 QGS. V shed 2 bases and J 0 bases; nucleotides not matched to a gene: 20. DNA of the CDR3: TGTGCTCTTGGGGAAAGCTTCCTGTCTGTACTGGGGGTTAAGTACACCGATAAACTCATCTTT. It codes for CALGESFLSVLGVKYTDKLIF.

This clone appeared a few times. One base separates it from a far larger clone, so it is likely a read error. The identical CDR3 is also encoded by other nucleotide sequences in the sample. The chain has TRDV2 and TRDJ1, with 13 bases fitting TRDD3. The CDR3 consists of 18 residues. Germline loops: CDR1 GEAIGNYY, CDR2 EKD. The CDR3 DNA follows: TGTGCCTGTGACACCGGGAAGTTACTGGGGGATACGCCCGACAAACTCATCTTT. Protein product: CACDTGKLLGDTPDKLIF.

For the V gene the call is TRDV3; the J gene has no call; the table calls TRDD2, which could not be checked here. Germline CDR1 reads TVYSNPD; CDR2 reads GDNSRS (reference sequence). This CDR3 region has 9 residues. CDR3 residues: CALDPSYTF. The DNA for the CDR3 is TGTGCCTTGGATCCTTCCTACACTTTT.

This clone was seen only a few times. A far larger clone is one base from this, pointing to a likely read error. Distinct nucleotide sequences in the sample also encode this CDR3. DNA of the CDR3: TGCGCCTGTGACACCGCAAAAGGGGGATACGCGATGGACACCGATAAACTCATCTTT. Its protein is CACDTAKGGYAMDTDKLIF. The V and J genes are TRDV2 and TRDJ1; 10 nucleotides align to TRDD3. The J gene comes from matching the DNA to germline here; TCRdb lacks it. CDR3 length: 19 residues. CDR1 and CDR2 from the germline V gene are GEAIGNYY and EKD.

This clone was found a few times. The protein that TCRdb holds for this DNA derives from a much larger clone and differs from the translated DNA at residue 24, which likely indicates a read error; the protein shown here is translated from the DNA. The J gene has no call, while the V gene is TRDV1; the DNA was not compared with TRDD3, the D call given in the table. This CDR3 is built from 25 residues. Germline V CDR1 and CDR2: TSWWSYY, QGS. CDR3 region: CALGEQGNPTNKVWGIRWPTDKLTF. The CDR3 nucleotides read TGTGCTCTTGGGGAACAGGGCAATCCTACGAACAAAGTCTGGGGGATACGATGGCCCACCGATAAACTCACCTTT.

Concerning this clone: The protein in TCRdb stems from a much larger clone and differs at residue 17 from this DNA's translation, likely a read error; here the protein is translated from the DNA. The chain carries TRDV1 and TRDJ1; 11 bases map to TRDD3. The J gene comes from matching the DNA to germline here; TCRdb lacks it. This CDR3 spans 20 amino acids. Germline lookup yields CDR1 TSWWSYY and CDR2 QGS. CDR3 nucleotide sequence: TGTGCTCTTGAGGCCTTCCCCGTCATACTGGGGGATAGGGCAACCGATGAACTCATCTTT. Translating gives CALEAFPVILGDRATDELIF.

This clone was recorded many times. TCRdb assigns this DNA the protein of a much larger clone, which departs from its translation at residue 6; this likely reflects a read error, and the protein shown comes from translating the DNA. J is TRDJ1 and V is TRDV3, with D possibly matching TRDD2 (5 bases). Per germline, CDR1 TVYSNPD and CDR2 GDNSRS (reference sequence). This CDR3 contains 14 residues. CDR3 in amino acids: CASAFCRYTDKLIF. As DNA, the CDR3 is TGTGCTTCGGCCTTCTGCAGATACACCGATAAACTCATCTTT.